This T cell receptor (beta chain) is from a study of blood T cell repertoires in COVID-19. As originally analysed: Amplification with reference gene primers provided the estimates of nucleated cell counts. Generated by immunoSEQ multiplex PCR, the TCRdb table keeps only in-frame clones and is missing some. The V and J calls and clone size were taken over from that table, and D and trimming were inferred from the DNA. The sample records 70,000 to 90,000 clones, around 79% being singletons. Trimming cost V 1 base and J 5 bases, with 5 bases left between them. This CDR3 has 12 residues. The V gene is TRBV12-3 or TRBV12-4, the J gene TRBJ1-1, with D possibly matching TRBD1 (5 bases). The sequenced sample consisted of peripheral blood. The clonotype was recovered from a human donor in a cohort sampled during active COVID-19. CDR3 bases: TGTGCCAGCAGTTTAGGACAGACTGAAGCTTTCTTT. It encodes CASSLGQTEAFF.